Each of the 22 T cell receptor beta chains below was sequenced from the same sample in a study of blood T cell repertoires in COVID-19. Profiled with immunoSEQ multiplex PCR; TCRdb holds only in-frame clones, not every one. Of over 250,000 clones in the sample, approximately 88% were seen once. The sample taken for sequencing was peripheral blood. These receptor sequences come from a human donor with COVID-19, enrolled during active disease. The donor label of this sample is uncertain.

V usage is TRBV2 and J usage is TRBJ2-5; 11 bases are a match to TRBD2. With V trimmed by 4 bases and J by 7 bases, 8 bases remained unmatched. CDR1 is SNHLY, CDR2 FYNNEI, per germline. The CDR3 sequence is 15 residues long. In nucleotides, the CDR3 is TGTGCCAGCAGTGGAGTTAGCGGGAGGGGGGGGACCCAGTACTTC. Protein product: CASSGVSGRGGTQYF.

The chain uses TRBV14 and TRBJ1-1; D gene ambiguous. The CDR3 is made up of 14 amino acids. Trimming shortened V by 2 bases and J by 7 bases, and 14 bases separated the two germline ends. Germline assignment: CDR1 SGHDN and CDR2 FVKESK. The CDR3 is CASSQISVPGEAFF. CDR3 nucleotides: TGTGCCAGCAGCCAAATCTCCGTCCCCGGTGAAGCTTTCTTT.

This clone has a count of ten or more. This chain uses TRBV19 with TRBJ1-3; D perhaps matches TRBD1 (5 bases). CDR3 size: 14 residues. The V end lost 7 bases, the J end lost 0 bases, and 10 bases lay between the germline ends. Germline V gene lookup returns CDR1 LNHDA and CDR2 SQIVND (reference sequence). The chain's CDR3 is CASTRGGSGNTIYF. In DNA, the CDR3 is TGTGCCAGTACAAGGGGCGGCTCTGGAAACACCATATATTTT. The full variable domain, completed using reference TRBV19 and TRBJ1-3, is DGGITQSPKYLFRKEGQNVTLSCEQNLNHDAMYWYRQDPGQGLRLIYYSQIVNDFQKGDIAEGYSVSREKKESFPLTVTSAQKNPTAFYLCASTRGGSGNTIYFGEGSWLTVV.

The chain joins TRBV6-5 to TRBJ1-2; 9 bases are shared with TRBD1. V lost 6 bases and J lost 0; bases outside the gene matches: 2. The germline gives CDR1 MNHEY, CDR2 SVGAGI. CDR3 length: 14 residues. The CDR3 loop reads CASRGDRANYGYTF. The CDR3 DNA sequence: TGTGCCAGCAGGGGGGACAGGGCTAACTATGGCTACACCTTC.

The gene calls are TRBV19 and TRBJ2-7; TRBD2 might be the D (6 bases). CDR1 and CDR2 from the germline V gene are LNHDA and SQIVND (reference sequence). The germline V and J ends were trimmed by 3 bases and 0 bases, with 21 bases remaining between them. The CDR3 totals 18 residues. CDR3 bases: TGTGCCAGTAGTATTGGGCCCGTAACTGCGGGGTCCTCCTACGAGCAGTACTTC. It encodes CASSIGPVTAGSSYEQYF.

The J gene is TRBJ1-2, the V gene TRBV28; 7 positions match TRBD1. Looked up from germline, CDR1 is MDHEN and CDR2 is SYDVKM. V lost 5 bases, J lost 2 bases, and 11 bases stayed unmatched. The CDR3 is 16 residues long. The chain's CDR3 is CASSRPRQGSNYGYTF. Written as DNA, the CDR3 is TGTGCCAGCAGTCGCCCCCGACAGGGATCCAACTATGGCTACACCTTC.

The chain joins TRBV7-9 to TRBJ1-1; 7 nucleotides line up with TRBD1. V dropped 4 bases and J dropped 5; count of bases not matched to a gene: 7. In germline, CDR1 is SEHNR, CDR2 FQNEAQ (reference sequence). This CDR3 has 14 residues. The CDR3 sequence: CASSSYRGLTEAFF. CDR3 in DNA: TGTGCCAGCAGCTCTTACAGGGGTCTTACTGAAGCTTTCTTT.

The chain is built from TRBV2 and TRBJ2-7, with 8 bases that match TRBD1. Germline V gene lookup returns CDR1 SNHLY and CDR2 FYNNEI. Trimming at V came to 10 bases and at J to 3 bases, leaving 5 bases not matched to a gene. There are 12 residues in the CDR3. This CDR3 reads CAIRDRFYEQYF. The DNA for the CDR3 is TGTGCCATCCGGGACAGGTTCTACGAGCAGTACTTC.

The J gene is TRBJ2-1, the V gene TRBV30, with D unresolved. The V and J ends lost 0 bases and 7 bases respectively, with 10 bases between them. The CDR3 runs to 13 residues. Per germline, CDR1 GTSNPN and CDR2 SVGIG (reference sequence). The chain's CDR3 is CAWSVRLGNEQFF. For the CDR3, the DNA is TGTGCCTGGAGTGTACGTCTAGGAAATGAGCAGTTCTTC.

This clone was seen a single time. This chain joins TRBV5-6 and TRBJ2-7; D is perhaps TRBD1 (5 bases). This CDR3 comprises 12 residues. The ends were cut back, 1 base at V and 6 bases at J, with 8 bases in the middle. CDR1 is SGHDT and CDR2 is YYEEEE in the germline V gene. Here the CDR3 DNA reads TGTGCCAGCAGCTTGTCAGGGCCCGAGCAGTACTTC. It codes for CASSLSGPEQYF.

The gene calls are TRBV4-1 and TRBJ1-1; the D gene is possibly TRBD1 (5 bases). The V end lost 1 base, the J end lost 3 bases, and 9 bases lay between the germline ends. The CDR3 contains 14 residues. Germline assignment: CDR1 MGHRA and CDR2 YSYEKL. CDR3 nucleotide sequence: TGCGCCAGCAGCCAAGTTTTAGGGGACACTGAAGCTTTCTTT. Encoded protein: CASSQVLGDTEAFF.

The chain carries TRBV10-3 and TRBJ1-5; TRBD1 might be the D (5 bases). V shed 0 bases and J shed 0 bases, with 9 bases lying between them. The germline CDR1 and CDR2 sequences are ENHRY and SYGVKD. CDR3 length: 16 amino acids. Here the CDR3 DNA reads TGTGCCATCAGTGAGTCCGGAGGGACTAGCAATCAGCCCCAGCATTTT. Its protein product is CAISESGGTSNQPQHF.

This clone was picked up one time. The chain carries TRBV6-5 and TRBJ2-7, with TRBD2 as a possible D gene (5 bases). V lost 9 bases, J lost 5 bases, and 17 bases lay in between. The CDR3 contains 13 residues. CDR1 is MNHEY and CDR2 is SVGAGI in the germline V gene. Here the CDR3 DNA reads TGTGCCAGTACTTTACCCGGGATCAACGAGCAGTACTTC. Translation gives CASTLPGINEQYF.

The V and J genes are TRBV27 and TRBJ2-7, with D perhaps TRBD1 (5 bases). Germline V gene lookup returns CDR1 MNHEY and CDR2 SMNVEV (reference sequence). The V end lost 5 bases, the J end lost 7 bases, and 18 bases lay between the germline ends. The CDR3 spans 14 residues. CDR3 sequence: CASSQGYSAWEQYF. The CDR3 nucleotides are TGTGCCAGCAGTCAGGGATATTCCGCATGGGAGCAGTACTTC.

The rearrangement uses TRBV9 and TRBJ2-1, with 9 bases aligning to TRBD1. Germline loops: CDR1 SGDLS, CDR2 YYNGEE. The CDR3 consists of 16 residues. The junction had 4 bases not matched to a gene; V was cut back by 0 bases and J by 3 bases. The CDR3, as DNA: TGTGCCAGCAGCGTAGAACAGGGGGCCGGCTACAATGAGCAGTTCTTC. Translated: CASSVEQGAGYNEQFF. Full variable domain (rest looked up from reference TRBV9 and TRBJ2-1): DSGVTQTPKHLITATGQRVTLRCSPRSGDLSVYWYQQSLDQGLQFLIQYYNGEERAKGNILERFSAQQFPDLHSELNLSSLELGDSALYFCASSVEQGAGYNEQFFGPGTRLTVL.

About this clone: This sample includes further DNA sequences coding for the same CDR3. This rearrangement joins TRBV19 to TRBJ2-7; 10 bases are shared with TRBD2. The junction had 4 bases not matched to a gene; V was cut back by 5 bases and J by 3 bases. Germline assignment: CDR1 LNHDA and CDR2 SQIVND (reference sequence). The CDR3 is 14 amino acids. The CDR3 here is CASSRTSGIYEQYF. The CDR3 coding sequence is TGTGCCAGTAGTCGGACTAGCGGCATCTACGAGCAGTACTTC.

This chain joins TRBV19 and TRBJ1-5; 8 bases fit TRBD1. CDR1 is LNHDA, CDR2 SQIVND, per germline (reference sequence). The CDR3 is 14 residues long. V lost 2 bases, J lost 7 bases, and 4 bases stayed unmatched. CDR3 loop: CASSIQQGEQPQHF. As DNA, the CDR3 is TGTGCCAGTAGTATACAACAGGGGGAACAGCCCCAGCATTTT.

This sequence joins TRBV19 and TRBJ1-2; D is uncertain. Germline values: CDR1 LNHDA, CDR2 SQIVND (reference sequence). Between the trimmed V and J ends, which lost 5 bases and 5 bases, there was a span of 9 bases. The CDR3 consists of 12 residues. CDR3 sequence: CASSPDYYGYTF. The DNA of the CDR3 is TGTGCCAGTAGTCCGGACTATTATGGCTACACCTTC.

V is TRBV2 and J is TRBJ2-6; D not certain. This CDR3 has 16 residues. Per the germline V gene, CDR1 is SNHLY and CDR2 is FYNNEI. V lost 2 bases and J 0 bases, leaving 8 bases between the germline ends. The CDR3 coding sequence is TGTGCCAGCAGTGAAACGAGGCCCTCTGGGGCCAACGTCCTGACTTTC. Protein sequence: CASSETRPSGANVLTF.

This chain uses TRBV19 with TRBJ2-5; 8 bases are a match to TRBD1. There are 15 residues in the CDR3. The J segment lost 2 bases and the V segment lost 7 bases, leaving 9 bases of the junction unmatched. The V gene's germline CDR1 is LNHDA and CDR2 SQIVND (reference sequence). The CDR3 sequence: CASTGQGFGQETQYF. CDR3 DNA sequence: TGTGCCAGTACTGGACAGGGTTTTGGACAAGAGACCCAGTACTTC.

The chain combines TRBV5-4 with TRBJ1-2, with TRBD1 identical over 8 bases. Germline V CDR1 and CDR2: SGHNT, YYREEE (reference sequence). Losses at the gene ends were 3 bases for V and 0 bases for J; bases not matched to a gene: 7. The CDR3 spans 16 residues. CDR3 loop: CASSSPTGAANYGYTF. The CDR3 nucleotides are TGTGCCAGCAGCTCGCCGACAGGGGCGGCTAACTATGGCTACACCTTC. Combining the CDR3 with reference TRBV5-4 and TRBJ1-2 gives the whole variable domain ETGVTQSPTHLIKTRGQQVTLRCSSQSGHNTVSWYQQALGQGPQFIFQYYREEENGRGNFPPRFSGLQFPNYSSELNVNALELDDSALYLCASSSPTGAANYGYTFGSGTRLTVV.

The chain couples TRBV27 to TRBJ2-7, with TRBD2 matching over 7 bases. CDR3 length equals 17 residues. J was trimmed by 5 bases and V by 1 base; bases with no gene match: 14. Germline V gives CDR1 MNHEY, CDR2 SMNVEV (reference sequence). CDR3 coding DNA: TGTGCCAGCAGTTTATACGTAATTAGCGGGTCCCCCAACGAGCAGTACTTC. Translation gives CASSLYVISGSPNEQYF.